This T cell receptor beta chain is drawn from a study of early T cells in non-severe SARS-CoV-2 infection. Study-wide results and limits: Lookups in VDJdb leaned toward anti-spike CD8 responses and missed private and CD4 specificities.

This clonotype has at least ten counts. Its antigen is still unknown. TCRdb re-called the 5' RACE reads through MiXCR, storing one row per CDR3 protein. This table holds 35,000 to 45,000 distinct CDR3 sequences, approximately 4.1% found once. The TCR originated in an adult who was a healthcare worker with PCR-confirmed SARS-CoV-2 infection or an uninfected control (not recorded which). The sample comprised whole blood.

CDR3 nucleotides: TGCGCCAGCAGCTTACAAGGGTTCCTGGGTCCTAATGAGCAGTTCTTC. Its protein is CASSLQGFLGPNEQFF. This chain links TRBV5-1 with TRBJ2-1; D gene unclear. The CDR3 has 16 residues. The ends were cut back, 2 bases at V and 7 bases at J, with 19 bases in the middle. Germline V gene data show CDR1 as SGHRS and CDR2 as YFSETQ. The variable domain in full, completed from reference TRBV5-1 and TRBJ2-1, reads KAGVTQTPRYLIKTRGQQVTLSCSPISGHRSVSWYQQTPGQGLQFLFEYFSETQRNKGNFPGRFSGRQFSNSRSEMNVSTLELGDSALYLCASSLQGFLGPNEQFFGPGTRLTVL.